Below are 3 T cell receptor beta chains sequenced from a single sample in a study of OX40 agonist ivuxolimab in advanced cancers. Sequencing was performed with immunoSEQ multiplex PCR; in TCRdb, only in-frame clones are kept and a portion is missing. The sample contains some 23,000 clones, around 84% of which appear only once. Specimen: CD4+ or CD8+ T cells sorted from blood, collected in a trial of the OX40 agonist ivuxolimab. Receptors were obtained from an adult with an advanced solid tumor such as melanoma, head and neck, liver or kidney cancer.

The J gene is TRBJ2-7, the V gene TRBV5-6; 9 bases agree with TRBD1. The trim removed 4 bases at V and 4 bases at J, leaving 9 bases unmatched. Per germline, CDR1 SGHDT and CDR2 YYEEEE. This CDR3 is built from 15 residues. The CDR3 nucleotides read TGTGCCAGCAGCCCCCGGACAGGGGAGTGGTACGAGCAGTACTTC. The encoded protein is CASSPRTGEWYEQYF.

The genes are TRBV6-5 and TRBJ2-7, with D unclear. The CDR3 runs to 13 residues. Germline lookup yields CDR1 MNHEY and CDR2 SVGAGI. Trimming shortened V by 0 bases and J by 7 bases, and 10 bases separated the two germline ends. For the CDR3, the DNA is TGTGCCAGCAGTTACTCGACAACACTGGAGCAGTACTTC. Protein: CASSYSTTLEQYF.

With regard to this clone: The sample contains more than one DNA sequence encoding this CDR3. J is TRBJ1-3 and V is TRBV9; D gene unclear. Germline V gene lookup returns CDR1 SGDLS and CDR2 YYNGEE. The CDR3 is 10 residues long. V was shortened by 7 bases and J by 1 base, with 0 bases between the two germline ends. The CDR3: CASSGNTIYF. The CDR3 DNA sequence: TGTGCCAGCTCTGGAAACACCATATATTTT.